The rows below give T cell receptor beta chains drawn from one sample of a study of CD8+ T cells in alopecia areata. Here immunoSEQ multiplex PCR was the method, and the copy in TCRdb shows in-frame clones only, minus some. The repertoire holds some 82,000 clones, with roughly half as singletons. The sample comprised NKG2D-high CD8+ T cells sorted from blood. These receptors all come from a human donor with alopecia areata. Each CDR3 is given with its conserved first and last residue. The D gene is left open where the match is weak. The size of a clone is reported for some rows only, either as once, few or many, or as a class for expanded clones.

TGTGCCAGCAGTTACGGGAGGTCCTACCAAGAGACCCAGTACTTC,CASSYGRSYQETQYF,TRBV6-5,-,TRBJ2-5,-
TGTGCCAGCAGCGTAGCTGGGACAGCAAATGAGCAGTTCTTC,CASSVAGTANEQFF,TRBV9,TRBD1,TRBJ2-1,-
TGTGCCAGCAGCGGACGGGACAGGGTCTACGAGCAGTACTTC,CASSGRDRVYEQYF,TRBV9,TRBD1,TRBJ2-7,few
TGTGCCAGCGGGGGGAATAAGAATTCGGCGGAGACCCAGTACTTC,CASGGNKNSAETQYF,TRBV2,-,TRBJ2-5,few
TGCAGCGTTTCCTCCGGAAGCTCCTACAATGAGCAGTTCTTC,CSVSSGSSYNEQFF,TRBV29-1,-,TRBJ2-1,-
TGCGCCAGCAGCACCACAGGAACCACAGATACGCAGTATTTT,CASSTTGTTDTQYF,TRBV4-3,-,TRBJ2-3,few
TGTGCCAGCAGTGCGGGATCAGATACGCAGTATTTT,CASSAGSDTQYF,TRBV25-1,-,TRBJ2-3,-
TGTGCCAGCGGGGACCACCCTCATGAGCAGTTCTTC,CASGDHPHEQFF,TRBV27,-,TRBJ2-1,once
TGCAGCGTGGCCTCGGGTAGGTACAGCTCCTACGAGCAGTACTTC,CSVASGRYSSYEQYF,TRBV29-1,-,TRBJ2-7,few
TGTGCCAGCAGCACAGACAGGGAATCCACCGGGGAGCTGTTTTTT,CASSTDRESTGELFF,TRBV13,TRBD1,TRBJ2-2,-
TGTGCCAGCTCACCCGTCGGTCCTACTCGGGCAGATACGCAGTATTTT,CASSPVGPTRADTQYF,TRBV18,-,TRBJ2-3,-
TGCGCCAGCAGCCAAAACCGGGACGAGCTTCCCGAGCAGTACTTC,CASSQNRDELPEQYF,TRBV4-1,-,TRBJ2-7,-
TGTGCCAGCAGCCCTGCACTAGCGGGGACCTACGAGCAGTACTTC,CASSPALAGTYEQYF,TRBV7-2,TRBD2,TRBJ2-7,-